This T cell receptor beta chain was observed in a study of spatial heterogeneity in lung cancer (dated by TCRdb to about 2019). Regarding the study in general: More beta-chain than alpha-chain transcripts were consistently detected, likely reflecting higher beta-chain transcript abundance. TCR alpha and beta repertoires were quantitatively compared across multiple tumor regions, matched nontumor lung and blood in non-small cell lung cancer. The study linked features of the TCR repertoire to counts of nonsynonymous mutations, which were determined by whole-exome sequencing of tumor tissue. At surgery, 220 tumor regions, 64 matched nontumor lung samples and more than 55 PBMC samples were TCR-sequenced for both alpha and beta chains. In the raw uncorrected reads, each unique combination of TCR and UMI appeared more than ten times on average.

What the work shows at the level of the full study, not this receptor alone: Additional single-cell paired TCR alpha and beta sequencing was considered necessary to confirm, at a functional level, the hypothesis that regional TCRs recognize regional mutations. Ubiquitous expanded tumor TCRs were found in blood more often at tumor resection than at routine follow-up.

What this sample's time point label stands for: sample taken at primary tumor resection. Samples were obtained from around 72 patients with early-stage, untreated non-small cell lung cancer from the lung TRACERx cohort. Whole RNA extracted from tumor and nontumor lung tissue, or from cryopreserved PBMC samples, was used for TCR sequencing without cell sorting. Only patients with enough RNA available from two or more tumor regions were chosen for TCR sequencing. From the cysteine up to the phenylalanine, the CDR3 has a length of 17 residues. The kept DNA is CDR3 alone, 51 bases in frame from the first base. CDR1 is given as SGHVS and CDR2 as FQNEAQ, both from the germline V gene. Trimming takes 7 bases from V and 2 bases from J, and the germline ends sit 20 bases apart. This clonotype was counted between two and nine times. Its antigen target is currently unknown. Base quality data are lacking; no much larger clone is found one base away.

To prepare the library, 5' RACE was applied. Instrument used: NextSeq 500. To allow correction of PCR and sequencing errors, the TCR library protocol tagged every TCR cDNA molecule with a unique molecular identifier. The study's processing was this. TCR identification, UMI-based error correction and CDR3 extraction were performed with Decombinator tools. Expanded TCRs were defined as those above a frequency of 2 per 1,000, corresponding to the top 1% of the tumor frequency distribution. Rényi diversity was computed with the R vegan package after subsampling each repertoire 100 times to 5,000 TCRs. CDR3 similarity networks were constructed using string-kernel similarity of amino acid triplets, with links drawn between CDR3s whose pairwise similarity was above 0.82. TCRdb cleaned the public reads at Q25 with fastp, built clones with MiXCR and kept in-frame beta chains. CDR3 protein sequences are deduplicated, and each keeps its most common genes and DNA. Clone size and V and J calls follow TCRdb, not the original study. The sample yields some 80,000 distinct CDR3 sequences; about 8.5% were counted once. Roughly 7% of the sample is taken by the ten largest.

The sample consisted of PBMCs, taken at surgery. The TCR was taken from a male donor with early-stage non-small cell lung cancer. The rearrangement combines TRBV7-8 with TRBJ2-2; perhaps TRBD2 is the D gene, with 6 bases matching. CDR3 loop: CASTRVVGGVNTGELFF. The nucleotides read TGTGCCAGCACCCGCGTGGTCGGCGGGGTTAACACCGGGGAGCTGTTTTTT. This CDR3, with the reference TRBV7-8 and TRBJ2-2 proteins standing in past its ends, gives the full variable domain GAGVSQSPRYKVAKRGQDVALRCDPISGHVSLFWYQQALGQGPEFLTYFQNEAQLDKSGLPSDRFFAERPEGSVSTLKIQRTQQEDSAVYLCASTRVVGGVNTGELFFGEGSRLTVL.